A single sample gave rise to the 10 T cell receptor beta chains below, sequenced in a study of T cell responses to AZD1222 COVID-19 vaccine. Method: immunoSEQ multiplex PCR; TCRdb's copy keeps in-frame clones and lacks some. The data hold some 200,000 clones, with 93% observed a single time. Sequences were derived from peripheral blood, sampled 28 days after the second AZD1222 dose. These receptors all come from an adult who received the AZD1222 COVID-19 vaccine.

The chain couples TRBV12-3 or TRBV12-4 to TRBJ1-1; no definite D call. The CDR3 extends over 13 amino acids. Trimming took off 7 bases at V and 0 bases at J, with 9 bases between the two ends. CDR3 protein: CASTFRLNTEAFF. Written as DNA, the CDR3 is TGTGCCAGCACATTTCGCTTGAACACTGAAGCTTTCTTT.

V gene TRBV2 combines with J gene TRBJ1-2; D possibly corresponds to TRBD1 (6 bases). The CDR3 spans 16 residues. The V gene's germline CDR1 is SNHLY and CDR2 FYNNEI. Trimming left V 3 bases short and J 8 bases short, with 22 bases between. The CDR3, as DNA: TGTGCCAGCAGTGATCCCTCGAGGCACAGGGTGCGCGGCTACACCTTC. Translated, it gives CASSDPSRHRVRGYTF.

The rearrangement links TRBV3-1 (or the pseudogene TRBV3-2) to TRBJ2-3; 8 bases are shared with TRBD1. The CDR3 runs to 16 residues. Trimming removed 0 bases from V and 4 bases from J; junction bases left unmatched: 6. Germline CDR1 LGHDT, CDR2 YNNKEL (reference sequence). The CDR3 region is CASSQEGQGAADTQYF. The CDR3 DNA reads as TGTGCCAGCAGCCAAGAGGGCCAGGGGGCCGCAGATACGCAGTATTTT.

This chain connects TRBV3-1 (or the pseudogene TRBV3-2) to TRBJ1-6; D call uncertain. Trimming took 1 base from V and 6 from J, leaving 13 bases between them. The CDR3 totals 16 residues. Germline CDR1 LGHDT, CDR2 YNNKEL (reference sequence). CDR3 nucleotides: TGTGCCAGCAGCCAAGGGGCACTTCTCCTTAATTCACCCCTCCACTTT. Protein sequence: CASSQGALLLNSPLHF.

This sequence joins TRBV28 and TRBJ2-1; TRBD2 matches 10 bases. V lost 5 bases to trimming and J lost 5 bases; unmatched junction nucleotides: 9. Germline assignment: CDR1 MDHEN and CDR2 SYDVKM. This CDR3 comprises 16 residues. For the CDR3, the DNA is TGTGCCAGCAGTACAGGCGGGCTAGCGGGGGACAATGAGCAGTTCTTC. Translating it yields CASSTGGLAGDNEQFF.

V usage is TRBV3-1 (or the pseudogene TRBV3-2) and J usage is TRBJ1-2, with D uncertain. Germline CDR1 and CDR2: LGHDT and YNNKEL (reference sequence). Between the trimmed V and J ends, which lost 1 base and 4 bases, there was a span of 10 bases. The CDR3 covers 14 residues. The CDR3 region has the DNA TGTGCCAGCAGCCAAGCGGCCGGGCTCTATGGCTACACCTTC. It translates to CASSQAAGLYGYTF.

This chain links TRBV19 with TRBJ1-4, with TRBD1 as a possible D gene (6 bases). The germline V and J ends were trimmed by 6 bases and 5 bases, with 16 bases remaining between them. This CDR3 has 15 amino acids. CDR1 is LNHDA and CDR2 is SQIVND in the germline V gene (reference sequence). The CDR3, as DNA: TGTGCCAGTAGCCGCGCCGGGACACGAAATGAAAAACTGTTTTTT. Translating it yields CASSRAGTRNEKLFF.

The genes are TRBV6-5 and TRBJ1-5; a possible D gene is TRBD1 (5 bases). From germline, CDR1 is MNHEY and CDR2 SVGAGI. The CDR3 consists of 13 residues. Trimming left V 0 bases short and J 5 bases short, with 5 bases between. The CDR3 loop is CASSYSTDQPQHF. The CDR3 nucleotides are TGTGCCAGCAGTTACTCGACAGATCAGCCCCAGCATTTT.

The chain combines TRBV7-2 with TRBJ2-1; tentative D call: TRBD2 (7 bases). The CDR3 length is 14 residues. V dropped 0 bases and J dropped 10 bases, with 13 bases sitting between them. Looked up from germline, CDR1 is SGHTA and CDR2 is FQGNSA. CDR3 sequence (DNA): TGTGCCAGCAGCTTAGCGGGGAGGGGGATAGAGCAGTTCTTC. Its translation is CASSLAGRGIEQFF. The full variable domain, in which reference TRBV7-2 and TRBJ2-1 provide the parts outside the CDR3, is GAGVSQSPSNKVTEKGKDVELRCDPISGHTALYWYRQSLGQGLEFLIYFQGNSAPDKSGLPSDRFSAERTGGSVSTLTIQRTQQEDSAVYLCASSLAGRGIEQFFGPGTRLTVL.

The J gene is TRBJ2-7, the V gene TRBV6-2 or TRBV6-3; no definite D call. This CDR3 contains 17 residues. V gave up 2 bases and J gave up 2 bases, with 19 bases separating them. Germline-derived CDR1 and CDR2 are MNHEY and SVGEGT. CDR3 bases: TGTGCCAGCAGTTACAAATACGTCCTGGATGCCACCTACGAGCAGTACTTC. Translated: CASSYKYVLDATYEQYF.